The 22 T cell receptor beta chains listed next were all sequenced from one sample in a study of blood T cell repertoires in COVID-19. Only in-frame clones appear in the TCRdb table, and some are missing; sequencing was by immunoSEQ multiplex PCR. The repertoire has about 40,000 clones, 65% to 85% of them found once; the top ten carry 25% to 40%. Sequenced: peripheral blood. These receptors were collected from a woman older than 75 with acute or convalescent COVID-19.

The V call is TRBV18, the J call TRBJ2-7, with 9 bases identical to TRBD1. Trimming removed 4 bases from V and 5 bases from J; junction bases left unmatched: 9. This CDR3 has 15 residues. Per germline, CDR1 KGHSH and CDR2 LQKENI. The CDR3 spells CASSLSGQGADEQYF. In nucleotides, the CDR3 is TGTGCCAGCTCACTGTCGGGACAGGGAGCCGACGAGCAGTACTTC.

The rearrangement joins TRBV6-5 to TRBJ2-7; maybe TRBD1 (6 bases). CDR1 is MNHEY, CDR2 SVGAGI, per germline. There are 16 residues in the CDR3. V dropped 0 bases and J dropped 2 bases, with 14 bases sitting between them. CDR3 residues: CASSYSNYPGAYEQYF. The CDR3 nucleotides read TGTGCCAGCAGTTACTCGAATTACCCAGGGGCCTACGAGCAGTACTTC.

This chain joins TRBV5-1 and TRBJ2-3; no firm D call. Trimming pared 4 bases from V and 2 bases from J, leaving 5 bases between. The CDR3 has 12 amino acids. Per the germline V gene, CDR1 is SGHRS and CDR2 is YFSETQ. CDR3 in amino acids: CASSLVTDTQYF. CDR3 in DNA: TGCGCCAGCAGCCTCGTCACAGATACGCAGTATTTT. Full variable domain (remainder filled in from reference TRBV5-1 and TRBJ2-3): KAGVTQTPRYLIKTRGQQVTLSCSPISGHRSVSWYQQTPGQGLQFLFEYFSETQRNKGNFPGRFSGRQFSNSRSEMNVSTLELGDSALYLCASSLVTDTQYFGPGTRLTVL.

This clone was detected a few times. CDR3 DNA sequence: TGTGCCAGCAGGACAGTAGCTAATGAGCAGTTCTTC. Encoded protein: CASRTVANEQFF. The chain couples TRBV27 to TRBJ2-1, with D tentatively TRBD1 (5 bases). Trimming shortened V by 6 bases and J by 7 bases, and 10 bases separated the two germline ends. This CDR3 spans 12 amino acids. Germline lookup yields CDR1 MNHEY and CDR2 SMNVEV (reference sequence).

The chain uses TRBV4-1 and TRBJ1-4, with D possibly matching TRBD1 (6 bases). The CDR3 spans 14 residues. Per germline, CDR1 MGHRA and CDR2 YSYEKL. The germline V and J ends were trimmed by 2 bases and 6 bases, with 10 bases remaining between them. The CDR3, as DNA: TGCGCCAGCAGCCAAAACCCAGGGGATGAAAAACTGTTTTTT. Encoded protein: CASSQNPGDEKLFF.

CDR3 protein: CATSPGSNWKEQFF. CDR3 bases: TGTGCCACCTCTCCCGGGAGTAACTGGAAAGAGCAGTTCTTC. V and J are TRBV7-3 and TRBJ2-1; TRBD2 is a possible D gene (6 bases). Trimming removed 10 bases at V and 10 bases at J, with 23 bases between. Germline V gives CDR1 SGHTA, CDR2 FQGTGA. The CDR3 consists of 14 residues.

This clone appeared a single time. The chain uses TRBV5-1 and TRBJ2-1; 7 positions match TRBD1. CDR3 size: 15 residues. Per germline, CDR1 SGHRS and CDR2 YFSETQ. Unmatched junction bases numbered 5, after V lost 0 bases and J lost 5 bases. CDR3 amino acids: CASSLEGDSNNEQFF. Written as DNA, the CDR3 is TGCGCCAGCAGCTTGGAGGGGGACAGCAACAATGAGCAGTTCTTC.

This clone was recorded only once. V gene TRBV6-7 combines with J gene TRBJ2-1, with a tentative D call TRBD2 (6 bases). TRBV6-7 qualifies as an ORF whose function is uncertain. Trimming shortened V by 0 bases and J by 7 bases, and 16 bases separated the two germline ends. The length of the CDR3 is 16 residues. CDR3 residues: CASSYSAAGLSNEQFF. The CDR3 coding sequence is TGTGCCAGCAGTTACTCAGCGGCGGGACTTTCGAATGAGCAGTTCTTC.

The chain couples TRBV9 to TRBJ2-7; 9 bases agree with TRBD2. The junction had 9 bases not matched to a gene; V was cut back by 0 bases and J by 5 bases. Germline CDR1 and CDR2: SGDLS and YYNGEE. This CDR3 region has 16 residues. The CDR3 bases are TGTGCCAGCAGCGTAGGAGGTAGCGGGAGTCCCCACGAGCAGTACTTC. Translated: CASSVGGSGSPHEQYF.

This clone appeared once. The chain recombines TRBV5-1 with TRBJ2-5; 8 positions agree with TRBD2. From germline, CDR1 is SGHRS and CDR2 YFSETQ. After removal of 2 bases from V and 7 bases from J, the junction contained 7 bases not matched to a gene. The CDR3 is 14 residues long. The CDR3 nucleotides read TGCGCCAGCAGCTTACTAGCGGAGGGGGGGACCCAGTACTTC. Translation: CASSLLAEGGTQYF.

The count of this clone is one. The J gene is TRBJ2-2, the V gene TRBV7-6; 16 bases line up with TRBD2. V shed 5 bases, J shed 4 bases, and the junction held 19 bases outside the gene matches. Germline CDR1 is SGHVS and CDR2 is FNYEAQ. The CDR3 consists of 22 residues. The CDR3 is CASSPKTLSGLAGGPGTGELFF. The CDR3 nucleotides read TGTGCCAGCAGCCCTAAGACGTTATCGGGACTAGCGGGAGGGCCGGGCACCGGGGAGCTGTTTTTT.

The rearrangement links TRBV29-1 to TRBJ1-1, with a possible D match to TRBD1 (5 bases). CDR3 length: 13 residues. Trimming removed 2 bases from V and 7 bases from J, with 14 bases in between. Looked up from germline, CDR1 is SQVTM and CDR2 is ANQGSEA. This CDR3 is CSVESGDVYEAFF. Here the CDR3 DNA reads TGCAGCGTTGAAAGCGGGGACGTATATGAAGCTTTCTTT.

V and J are TRBV7-5 and TRBJ1-5. TRBV7-5 is tagged as a pseudogene. CDR3 length: 11 amino acids. In nucleotides, the CDR3 is TGTGCCAGAAGCCACGGTTTGCCCCAGCATTTT. This encodes CARSHGLPQHF.

The chain carries TRBV3-1 (or the pseudogene TRBV3-2) and TRBJ1-3; unclear D gene. The CDR3 has 12 residues. The V end lost 4 bases, the J end lost 4 bases, and 5 bases lay between the germline ends. Germline V gene sequence: CDR1 LGHDT, CDR2 YNNKEL (reference sequence). CDR3 protein: CASSRSGNTIYF. The CDR3, as DNA: TGTGCCAGCAGCCGGAGCGGAAACACCATATATTTT.

In its sample, this clone was seen a few times. V and J are TRBV23-1 and TRBJ2-3, with 10 nucleotides matching TRBD2. TRBV23-1 is marked as an open reading frame, function uncertain. The CDR3 consists of 14 residues. CDR3 in amino acids: CPRASGRSGDTQYF. For the CDR3, the DNA is TGCCCTCGGGCTAGCGGGAGATCTGGAGATACGCAGTATTTT.

The chain combines TRBV7-2 with TRBJ1-2; 10 bases map to TRBD1. The CDR3 totals 16 residues. The V segment lost 2 bases and the J segment 3 bases; nucleotides outside the gene matches: 6. The germline CDR1 and CDR2 sequences are SGHTA and FQGNSA. The CDR3 DNA follows: TGTGCCAGCAGCTTATTGTGGGACAGGGGTGACTATGGCTACACCTTC. Protein: CASSLLWDRGDYGYTF. The full variable domain, rest sourced from reference TRBV7-2 and TRBJ1-2, is GAGVSQSPSNKVTEKGKDVELRCDPISGHTALYWYRQSLGQGLEFLIYFQGNSAPDKSGLPSDRFSAERTGGSVSTLTIQRTQQEDSAVYLCASSLLWDRGDYGYTFGSGTRLTVV.

The chain joins TRBV5-1 to TRBJ2-6, with TRBD1 as a possible D gene (5 bases). V was trimmed by 0 bases and J by 2 bases, leaving 6 bases between them. The CDR3 totals 15 residues. Germline V lookup: CDR1 SGHRS, CDR2 YFSETQ. DNA for the CDR3: TGCGCCAGCAGCTTGGCAGGGACTGGGGCCAACGTCCTGACTTTC. The encoded protein is CASSLAGTGANVLTF.

The V and J genes are TRBV10-3 and TRBJ1-2, with D tentatively TRBD1 (6 bases). The CDR3 is made up of 14 amino acids. Per germline, CDR1 ENHRY and CDR2 SYGVKD. Deletions cut 2 bases from V and 8 bases from J, with 15 bases between. The CDR3 reads CAISEEQGRRGYTF. As DNA, the CDR3 is TGTGCCATCAGTGAGGAGCAGGGGCGACGAGGCTACACCTTC.

This clone showed up just once. The chain couples TRBV18 to TRBJ2-7, with no clear D. Germline V gene sequence: CDR1 KGHSH, CDR2 LQKENI. V lost 3 bases to trimming and J lost 3 bases, with 15 bases between them. The CDR3 totals 15 residues. This chain's CDR3 is CASSPAGQALYEQYF. CDR3 bases: TGTGCCAGCTCACCGGCTGGGCAGGCGCTCTACGAGCAGTACTTC.

Within the sample, this clone is medium-sized. The gene calls are TRBV30 and TRBJ2-5; D is ambiguous. V lost 2 bases and J lost 3, with 16 bases in between. This CDR3 region has 15 residues. The germline V gene encodes CDR1 GTSNPN and CDR2 SVGIG (reference sequence). CDR3: CAWSPAAARKETQYF. The CDR3 DNA sequence: TGTGCCTGGAGTCCAGCTGCGGCCCGTAAAGAGACCCAGTACTTC.

The chain is built from TRBV6-2 or TRBV6-3 and TRBJ1-2; D not certain. CDR1 MNHEY and CDR2 SVGEGT come from the germline V gene. The germline V and J ends were trimmed by 0 bases and 6 bases, with 11 bases remaining between them. This CDR3 comprises 14 residues. CDR3 in DNA: TGTGCCAGCAGTTACTCGATCGGGTTCGATGGCTACACCTTC. Translation gives CASSYSIGFDGYTF.

This clone occurred a few times. This sequence joins TRBV3-1 (or the pseudogene TRBV3-2) and TRBJ2-7; 8 bases line up with TRBD2. V lost 3 bases and J lost 4; bases outside the gene matches: 8. Germline V gives CDR1 LGHDT, CDR2 YNNKEL (reference sequence). This CDR3 contains 15 residues. CDR3: CASSHASAGVYEQYF. The CDR3 nucleotides are TGTGCCAGCAGCCACGCCTCAGCGGGAGTATACGAGCAGTACTTC.